This T cell receptor beta chain was found in a study of blood T cell repertoires in COVID-19. Study at large: Acute-phase and convalescent COVID-19 samples originated in the United States, Italy and Spain.

Here immunoSEQ multiplex PCR was the method, and the copy in TCRdb shows in-frame clones only, minus some. The data show 97,000 or so clones, around nine tenths seen once. The CDR3 covers 15 residues. V gave up 3 bases and J gave up 6 bases, with 15 bases separating them. Germline CDR1 reads LGHNA; CDR2 reads YNFKEQ. This clone occurred once. The chain links TRBV4-2 to TRBJ1-3; possible D gene TRBD1, 5 bases. Sequencing was done on a sample of peripheral blood. The sequence was collected from a man in his 60s with acute or convalescent COVID-19. The CDR3 here is CASSQTQGLLNTIYF. As DNA, the CDR3 is TGTGCCAGCAGCCAGACCCAGGGTCTGCTAAACACCATATATTTT.